This TCR beta chain comes out of a study of shared clonotypes between healthy human individuals (dated by TCRdb to the early 2020s). General notes on the study: A couple of women and a few men aged 18 to 49 years were included in the cohort. Blood TCR repertoires of about 5 healthy adults were deeply sequenced to estimate repertoire size and the extent of clonotype sharing between individuals. Per donor, three plates each were used for CD4 naive and CD4 memory, two for CD8 naive, and one for CD8 memory. Libraries were prepared and TCR repertoires were sequenced by different laboratories using diverse techniques, in order to increase sequencing depth and limit assay-specific biases. Between about 0.94 and 8.9 billion PBMCs per donor were obtained by leukapheresis.

Study-level results and caveats: Because the study included only a small number of donors, the genetic and exposure-history diversity represented was limited. Naive subsets generally had larger estimated clonotype richness than memory subsets. Higher generation probabilities were observed for clonotypes shared by all four sorted-subset donors than for non-shared clonotypes. Pairwise subsampling indicated that sequencing depth was expected to affect the degree of clonotype sharing among donors. Across a few donors, 5% to 6% of naive CD4, roughly 3.4% of naive CD8, approximately 2.5% of memory CD4, and around 0.4% of memory CD8 clonotypes were shared. Sampling was restricted to blood, and TCR repertoires in tissues likely differ from the TCR repertoires found in blood. Incomplete sequencing was indicated by rarefaction of sorted-subset datasets, despite the large sequencing depth.

To note about this clone: The specificity of this receptor is unknown. Per-base quality was not reported, and no clone a single base away is much larger than it.

CD8 naive samples were CD45RO-negative cells positively selected for CCR7, giving a CD45RA+CCR7+ population that excluded TemRA cells. Donors were healthy HIV-negative adults with no recently reported acute infections or vaccinations. Every donor was a Caucasian adult residing in Nashville, Tennessee, USA. Blood was collected by leukapheresis, and PBMCs were isolated by Ficoll-Histopaque density gradient centrifugation and then cryopreserved in liquid nitrogen vapor phase. Analytical flow cytometry was used to check the purity and quantity of each magnetically sorted T cell population. Genomic DNA was isolated from every sorted fraction and measured by UV absorbance on a Nanodrop 2000c. TCR CDR3 regions were amplified from genomic DNA by multiplex PCR using the deep immunoSEQ assay. Extracted genomic DNA from each cell subset was distributed evenly across all wells of several immunoSEQ 96-well plates, and each plate was treated as a replicate. Each replicate PCR for sorted subsets received approximately 200 ng genomic DNA, equal to about 30,000 T cell genomes. Purified libraries were quantified with a Qubit 3.0 fluorometer, sized on a Bioanalyzer 2100, and re-quantified with the KAPA Library Quantification kit. Each immunoSEQ 96-well plate was sequenced on its own single-read 150-cycle Illumina NextSeq 550 flow cell. Processing in the source paper ran as follows. Because the immunoSEQ output held only junctional sequences and lacked quality scores, the filtering could not match the filtering applied to full-length reads. To assign V/J genes and CDR3, sequences were annotated using PyIR, a Python wrapper for IgBLAST v1.9, with IMGT germline references. Reads were removed for weak V/J assignments (E-value above 1e-6), missing CDR3, stop codons, out-of-frame junctions, or ambiguous translated residues. V3J clonotypes were defined by identical inferred V gene, J gene, and CDR3 amino acid sequence. To compute the percentage overlap between repertoires, the number of shared unique clonotypes was divided by the size of the smaller repertoire. Three approaches were used to assess repertoire richness: RTK rarefaction, the Chao1 estimator, and Recon v2.1 estimates of unobserved clonotypes. For all TCRbeta clonotypes obtained by the gDNA method from four donors, generation probabilities were computed with OLGA. The table was pulled from immuneACCESS by TCRdb, which kept in-frame rearrangements only. Such tables lose some clones; where checked, under half of the loss comes from unresolved V genes, and the rest has no known cause. Clone size and the V and J calls come from that table; the DNA yielded D and trimming. In this sample the table shows hundreds of thousands of clones, roughly 96% of which occur a single time. Roughly 0.1% of the sample lies in the top ten.

Based on the germline V gene (reference sequence), the CDR1 and CDR2 sequences are SGHKS and YYEKEE. The CDR3 starts with the cysteine, ends with the phenylalanine, and has 13 residues. The read is trimmed to its CDR3 DNA, 39 bases read in frame from base 1. A distance of 6 bases separates the germline ends of V and J, which lose 0 bases and 6 bases respectively. The sequence is built from TRBV5-5 and TRBJ2-2; no D gene call is confident. The specimen was naive CD8+ T cells sorted from blood. The cell subset or site label, read with the paper, signifies: CD45RA+CCR7+. The receptor's source is a woman aged 25-40 years in good health. The base sequence is TGTGCCAGCAGCTTGGGTAGAGCCGGGGAGCTGTTTTTT. Translated, it gives CASSLGRAGELFF.